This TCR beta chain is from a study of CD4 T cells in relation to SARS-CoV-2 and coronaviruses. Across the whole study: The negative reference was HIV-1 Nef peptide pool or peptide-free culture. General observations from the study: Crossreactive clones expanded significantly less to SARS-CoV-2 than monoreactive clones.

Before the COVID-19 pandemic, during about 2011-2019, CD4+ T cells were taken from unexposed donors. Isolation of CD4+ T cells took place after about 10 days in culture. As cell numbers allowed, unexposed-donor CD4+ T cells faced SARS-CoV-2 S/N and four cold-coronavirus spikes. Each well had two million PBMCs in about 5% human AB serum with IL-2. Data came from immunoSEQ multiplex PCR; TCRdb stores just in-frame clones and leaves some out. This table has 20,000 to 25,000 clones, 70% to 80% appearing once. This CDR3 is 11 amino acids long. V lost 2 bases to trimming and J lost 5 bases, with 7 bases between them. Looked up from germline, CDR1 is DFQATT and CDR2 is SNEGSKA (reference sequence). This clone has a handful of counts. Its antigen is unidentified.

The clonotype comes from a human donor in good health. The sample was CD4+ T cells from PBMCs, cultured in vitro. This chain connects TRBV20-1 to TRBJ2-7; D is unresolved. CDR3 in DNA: TGCAGTGCTAGACCTATCCACGAGCAGTACTTC. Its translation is CSARPIHEQYF.